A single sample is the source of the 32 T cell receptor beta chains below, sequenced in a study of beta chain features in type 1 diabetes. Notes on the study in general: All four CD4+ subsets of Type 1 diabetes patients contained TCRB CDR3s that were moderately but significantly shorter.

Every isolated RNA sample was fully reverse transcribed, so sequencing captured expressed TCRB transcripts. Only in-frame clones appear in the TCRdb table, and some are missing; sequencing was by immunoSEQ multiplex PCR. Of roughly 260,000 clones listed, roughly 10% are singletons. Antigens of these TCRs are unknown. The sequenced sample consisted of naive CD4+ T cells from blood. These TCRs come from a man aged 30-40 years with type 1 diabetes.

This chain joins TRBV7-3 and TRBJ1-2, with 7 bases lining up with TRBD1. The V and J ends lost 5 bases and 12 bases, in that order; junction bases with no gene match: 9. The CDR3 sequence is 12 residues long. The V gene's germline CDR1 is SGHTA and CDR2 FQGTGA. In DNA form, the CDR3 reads TGTGCCAGCAGCCCTCGACAGGGAGGCAACACCTTC. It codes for CASSPRQGGNTF. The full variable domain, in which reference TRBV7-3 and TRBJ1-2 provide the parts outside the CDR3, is GAGVSQTPSNKVTEKGKYVELRCDPISGHTALYWYRQSLGQGPEFLIYFQGTGAADDSGLPNDRFFAVRPEGSVSTLKIQRTERGDSAVYLCASSPRQGGNTFGSGTRLTVV.

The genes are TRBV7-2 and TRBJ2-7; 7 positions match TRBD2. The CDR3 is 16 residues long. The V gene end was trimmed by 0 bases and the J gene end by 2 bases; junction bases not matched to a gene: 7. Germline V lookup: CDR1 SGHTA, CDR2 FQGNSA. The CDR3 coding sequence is TGTGCCAGCAGCTTAGCCCGGACTAGAAAGGCCTACGAGCAGTACTTC. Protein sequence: CASSLARTRKAYEQYF.

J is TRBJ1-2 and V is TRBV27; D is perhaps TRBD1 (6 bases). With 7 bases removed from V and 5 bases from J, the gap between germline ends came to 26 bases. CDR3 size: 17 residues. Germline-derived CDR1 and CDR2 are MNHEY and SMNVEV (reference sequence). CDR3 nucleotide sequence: TGTGCCAGCAAACATTCTTGGCGGGGGCTTGAGGAGTATGGCTACACCTTC. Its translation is CASKHSWRGLEEYGYTF.

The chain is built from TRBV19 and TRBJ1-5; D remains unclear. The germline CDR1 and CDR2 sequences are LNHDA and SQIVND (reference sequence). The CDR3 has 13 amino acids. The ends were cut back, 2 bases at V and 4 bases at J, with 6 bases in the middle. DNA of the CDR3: TGTGCCAGTAGTATACGGGGAAATCAGCCCCAGCATTTT. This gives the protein CASSIRGNQPQHF.

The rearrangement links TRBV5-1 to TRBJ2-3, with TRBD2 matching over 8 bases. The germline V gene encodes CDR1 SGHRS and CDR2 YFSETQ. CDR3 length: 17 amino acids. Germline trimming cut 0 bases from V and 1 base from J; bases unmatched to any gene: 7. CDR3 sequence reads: CASSLAPKRGRTDTQYF. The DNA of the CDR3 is TGCGCCAGCAGCTTGGCGCCGAAGCGGGGGCGCACAGATACGCAGTATTTT.

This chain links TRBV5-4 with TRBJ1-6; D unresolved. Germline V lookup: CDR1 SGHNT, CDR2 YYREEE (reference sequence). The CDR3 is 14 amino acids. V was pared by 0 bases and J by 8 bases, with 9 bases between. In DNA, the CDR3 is TGTGCCAGCAGCTTGGAGGGAGGTGATTCACCCCTCCACTTT. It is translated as CASSLEGGDSPLHF.

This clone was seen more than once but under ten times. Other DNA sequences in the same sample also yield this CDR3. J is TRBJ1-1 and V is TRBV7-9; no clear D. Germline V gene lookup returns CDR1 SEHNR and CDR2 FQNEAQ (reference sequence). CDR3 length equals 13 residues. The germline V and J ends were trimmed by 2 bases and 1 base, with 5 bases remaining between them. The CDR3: CASSLQENTEAFF. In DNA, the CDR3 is TGTGCCAGCAGCTTACAGGAGAACACTGAAGCTTTCTTT. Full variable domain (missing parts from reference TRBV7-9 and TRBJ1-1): DTGVSQNPRHKITKRGQNVTFRCDPISEHNRLYWYRQTLGQGPEFLTYFQNEAQLEKSRLLSDRFSAERPKGSFSTLEIQRTEQGDSAMYLCASSLQENTEAFFGQGTRLTVV.

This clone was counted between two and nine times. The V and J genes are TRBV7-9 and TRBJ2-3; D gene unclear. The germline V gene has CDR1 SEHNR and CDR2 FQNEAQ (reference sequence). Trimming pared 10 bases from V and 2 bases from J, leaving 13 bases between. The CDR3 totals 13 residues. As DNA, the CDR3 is TGTGCCACTAGACGACCAACCACAGATACGCAGTATTTT. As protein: CATRRPTTDTQYF.

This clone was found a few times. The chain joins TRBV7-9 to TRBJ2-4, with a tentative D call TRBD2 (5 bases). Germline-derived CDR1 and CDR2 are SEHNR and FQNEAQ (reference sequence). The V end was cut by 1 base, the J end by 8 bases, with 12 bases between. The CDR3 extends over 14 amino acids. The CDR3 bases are TGTGCCAGCAGCTTAGGACGGTCCGGGGACATTCAGTACTTC. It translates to CASSLGRSGDIQYF.

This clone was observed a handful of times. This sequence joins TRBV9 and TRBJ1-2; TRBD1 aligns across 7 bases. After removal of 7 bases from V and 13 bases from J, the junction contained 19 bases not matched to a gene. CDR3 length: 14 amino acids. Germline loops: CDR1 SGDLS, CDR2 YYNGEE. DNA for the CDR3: TGTGCCAGCCCCCATTCACTGGCAGGGGGGCCCTTCACCTTC. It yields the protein CASPHSLAGGPFTF.

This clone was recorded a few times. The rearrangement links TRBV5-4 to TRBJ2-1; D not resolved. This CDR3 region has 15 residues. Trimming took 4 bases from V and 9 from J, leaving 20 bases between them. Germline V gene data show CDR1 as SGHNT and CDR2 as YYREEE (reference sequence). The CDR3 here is CASSPVSTVYGEQFF. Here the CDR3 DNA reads TGTGCCAGCAGCCCTGTTTCGACTGTTTACGGTGAGCAGTTCTTC.

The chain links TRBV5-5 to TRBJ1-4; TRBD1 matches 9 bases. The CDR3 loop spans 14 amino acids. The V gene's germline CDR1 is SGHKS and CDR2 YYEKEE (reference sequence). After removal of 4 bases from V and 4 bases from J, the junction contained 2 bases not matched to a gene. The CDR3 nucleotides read TGTGCCAGCAGCCGGACAGGGGTTAATGAAAAACTGTTTTTT. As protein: CASSRTGVNEKLFF.

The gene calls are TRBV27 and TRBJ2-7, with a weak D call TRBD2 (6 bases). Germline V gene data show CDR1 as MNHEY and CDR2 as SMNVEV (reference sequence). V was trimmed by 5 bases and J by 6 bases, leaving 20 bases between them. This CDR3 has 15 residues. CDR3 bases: TGTGCCAGCAGTCCATGGGGGGACCTCCGGACCGAGCAGTACTTC. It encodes CASSPWGDLRTEQYF.

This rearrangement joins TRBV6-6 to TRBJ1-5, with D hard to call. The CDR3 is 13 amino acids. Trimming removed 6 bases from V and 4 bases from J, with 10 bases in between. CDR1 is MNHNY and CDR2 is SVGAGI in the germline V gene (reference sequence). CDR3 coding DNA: TGTGCCAGCAGCCCCGGAGTAAATCAGCCCCAGCATTTT. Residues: CASSPGVNQPQHF.

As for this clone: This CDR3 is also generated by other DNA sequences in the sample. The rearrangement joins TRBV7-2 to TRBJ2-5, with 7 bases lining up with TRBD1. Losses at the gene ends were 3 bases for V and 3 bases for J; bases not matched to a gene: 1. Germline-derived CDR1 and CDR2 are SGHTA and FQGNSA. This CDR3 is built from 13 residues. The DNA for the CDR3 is TGTGCCAGCAGCTTCACAGGGGAAGAGACCCAGTACTTC. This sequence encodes CASSFTGEETQYF.

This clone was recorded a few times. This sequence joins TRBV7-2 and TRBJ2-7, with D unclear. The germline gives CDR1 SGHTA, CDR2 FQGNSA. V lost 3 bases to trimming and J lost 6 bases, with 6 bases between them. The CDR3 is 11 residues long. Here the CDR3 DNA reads TGTGCCAGCAGCTTGAGATCCGAGCAGTACTTC. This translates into CASSLRSEQYF.

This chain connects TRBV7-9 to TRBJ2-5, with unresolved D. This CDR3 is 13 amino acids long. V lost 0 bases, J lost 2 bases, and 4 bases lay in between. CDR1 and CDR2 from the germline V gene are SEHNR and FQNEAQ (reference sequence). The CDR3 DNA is TGTGCCAGCAGCTTAGCCGCGCAAGAGACCCAGTACTTC. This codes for CASSLAAQETQYF.

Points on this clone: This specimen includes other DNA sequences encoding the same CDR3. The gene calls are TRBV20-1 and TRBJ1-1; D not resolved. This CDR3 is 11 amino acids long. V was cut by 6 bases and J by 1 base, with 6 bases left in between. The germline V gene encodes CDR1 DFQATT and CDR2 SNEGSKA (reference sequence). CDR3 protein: CSARQNTEAFF. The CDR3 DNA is TGCAGTGCGAGACAGAACACTGAAGCTTTCTTT.

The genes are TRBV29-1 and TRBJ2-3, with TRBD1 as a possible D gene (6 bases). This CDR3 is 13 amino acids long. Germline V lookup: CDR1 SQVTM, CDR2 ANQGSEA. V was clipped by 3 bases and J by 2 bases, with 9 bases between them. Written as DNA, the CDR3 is TGCAGCGTTGACGGACAGCTCACAGATACGCAGTATTTT. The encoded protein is CSVDGQLTDTQYF.

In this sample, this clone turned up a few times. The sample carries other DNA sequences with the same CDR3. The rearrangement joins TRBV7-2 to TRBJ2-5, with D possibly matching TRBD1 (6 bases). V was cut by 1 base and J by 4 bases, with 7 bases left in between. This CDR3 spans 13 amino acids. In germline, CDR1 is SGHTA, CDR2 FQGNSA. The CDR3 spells CASSLVQGETQYF. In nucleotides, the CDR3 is TGTGCCAGCAGCTTAGTACAGGGAGAGACCCAGTACTTC.

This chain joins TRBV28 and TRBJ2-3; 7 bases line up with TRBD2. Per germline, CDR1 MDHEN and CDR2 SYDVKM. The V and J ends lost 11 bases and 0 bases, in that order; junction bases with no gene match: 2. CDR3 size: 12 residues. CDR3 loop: CALGGSTDTQYF. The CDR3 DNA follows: TGTGCCTTGGGGGGGAGCACAGATACGCAGTATTTT.

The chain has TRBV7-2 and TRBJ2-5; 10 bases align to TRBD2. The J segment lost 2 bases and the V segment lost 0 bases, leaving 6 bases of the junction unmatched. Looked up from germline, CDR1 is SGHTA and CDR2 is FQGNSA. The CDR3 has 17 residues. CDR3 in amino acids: CASSLARLAGAQETQYF. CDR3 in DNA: TGTGCCAGCAGCTTAGCGAGGCTAGCGGGGGCGCAAGAGACCCAGTACTTC.

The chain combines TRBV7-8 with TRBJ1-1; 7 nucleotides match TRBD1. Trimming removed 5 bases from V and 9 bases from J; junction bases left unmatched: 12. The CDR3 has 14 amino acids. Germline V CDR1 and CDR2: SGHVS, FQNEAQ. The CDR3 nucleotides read TGTGCCAGCAGCAATAAGAGACAGGGTCGACAAGCTTTCTTT. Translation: CASSNKRQGRQAFF.

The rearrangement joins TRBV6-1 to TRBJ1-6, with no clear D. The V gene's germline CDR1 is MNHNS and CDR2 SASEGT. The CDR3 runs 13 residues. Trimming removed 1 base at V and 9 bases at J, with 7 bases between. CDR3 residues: CASSEDSGSPLHF. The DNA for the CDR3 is TGTGCCAGCAGTGAAGACTCGGGTTCACCCCTCCACTTT.

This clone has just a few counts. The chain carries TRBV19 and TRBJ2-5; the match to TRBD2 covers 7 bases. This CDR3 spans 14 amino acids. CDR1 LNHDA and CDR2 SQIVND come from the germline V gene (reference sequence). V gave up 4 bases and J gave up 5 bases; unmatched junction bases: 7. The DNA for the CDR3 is TGTGCCAGTAGTAGCCGCGGGGGACTGGAGACCCAGTACTTC. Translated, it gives CASSSRGGLETQYF.

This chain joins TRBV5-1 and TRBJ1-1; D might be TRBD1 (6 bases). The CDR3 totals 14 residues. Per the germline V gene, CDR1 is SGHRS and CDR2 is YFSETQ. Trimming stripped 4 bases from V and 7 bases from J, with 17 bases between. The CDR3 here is CASSLTAGDHEAFF. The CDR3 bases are TGCGCCAGCAGCCTGACCGCAGGGGACCATGAAGCTTTCTTT.

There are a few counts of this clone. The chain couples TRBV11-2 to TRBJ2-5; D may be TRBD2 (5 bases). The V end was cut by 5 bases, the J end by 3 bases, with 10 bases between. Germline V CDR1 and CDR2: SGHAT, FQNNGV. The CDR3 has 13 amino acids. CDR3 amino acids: CASSQAVKETQYF. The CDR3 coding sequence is TGTGCCAGCAGCCAAGCGGTTAAAGAGACCCAGTACTTC.

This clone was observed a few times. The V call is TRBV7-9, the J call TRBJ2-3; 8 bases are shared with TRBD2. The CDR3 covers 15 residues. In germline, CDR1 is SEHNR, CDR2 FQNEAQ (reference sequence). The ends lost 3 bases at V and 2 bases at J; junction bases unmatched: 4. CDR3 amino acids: CASSLPAGATDTQYF. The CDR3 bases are TGTGCCAGCAGCTTGCCAGCGGGGGCCACAGATACGCAGTATTTT.

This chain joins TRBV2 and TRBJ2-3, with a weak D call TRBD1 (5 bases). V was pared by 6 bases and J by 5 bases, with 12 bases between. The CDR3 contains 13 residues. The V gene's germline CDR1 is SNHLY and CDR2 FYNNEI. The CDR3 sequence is CASSVRVGDTQYF. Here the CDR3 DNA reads TGTGCCAGCAGCGTCAGGGTTGGAGATACGCAGTATTTT.

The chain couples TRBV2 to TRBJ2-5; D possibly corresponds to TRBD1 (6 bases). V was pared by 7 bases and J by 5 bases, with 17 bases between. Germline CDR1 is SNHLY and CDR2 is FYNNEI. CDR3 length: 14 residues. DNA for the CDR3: TGTGCCAGCATCCCGGGCAGGGGTGGGGAGACCCAGTACTTC. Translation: CASIPGRGGETQYF.

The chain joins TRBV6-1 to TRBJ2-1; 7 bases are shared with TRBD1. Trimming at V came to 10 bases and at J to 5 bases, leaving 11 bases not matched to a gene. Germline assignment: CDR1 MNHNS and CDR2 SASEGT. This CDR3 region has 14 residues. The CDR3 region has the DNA TGTGCCATCACCCGGGGACAGAGGGACAATGAGCAGTTCTTC. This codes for CAITRGQRDNEQFF.

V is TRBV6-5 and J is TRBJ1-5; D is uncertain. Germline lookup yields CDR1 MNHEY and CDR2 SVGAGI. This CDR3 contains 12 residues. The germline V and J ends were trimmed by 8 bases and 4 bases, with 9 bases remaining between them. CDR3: CASGEGNQPQHF. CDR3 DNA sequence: TGTGCCAGCGGAGAGGGAAATCAGCCCCAGCATTTT.